Detailed here is one T cell receptor beta chain. The antigen is undetermined. One junction end disagrees with the germline gene, perhaps due to a read error. PCR used 60 Vbeta primers and 13 Jbeta primers. Sequenced by immunoSEQ multiplex PCR; TCRdb stores in-frame clones only, minus some. The sample holds about 110,000 clones, roughly 76% seen once. The sample originates from a study of cytomegalovirus exposure and HLA in healthy donors. Overall study: T cells numbering 150 million to 200 million yielded around 120 million unique TCR beta sequences in an earlier analysis. Study results and caveats: Some segments of the V type, notably TRBV6-2 and TRBV6-3, were excluded as indistinguishable. According to a later analysis, most TCR beta chains associated with CMV appeared HLA-restricted. In a later analysis, compared with equally common non-associated chains, HLA-associated beta chains were more expanded.

Germline V gene sequence: CDR1 SSHAT, CDR2 FNYEAQ (reference sequence). The CDR3 runs 14 residues. This rearrangement joins TRBV7-7 to TRBJ2-5; 8 bases are shared with TRBD2. The receptor's source is a man between 18 and 29 years old in good health and CMV-seronegative. Input material: PBMCs. The CDR3 DNA sequence: TGTGCTAGCAGCCCCACTCCTAGCGGGGAGACCCAGTACTTC. Translation: CASSPTPSGETQYF.